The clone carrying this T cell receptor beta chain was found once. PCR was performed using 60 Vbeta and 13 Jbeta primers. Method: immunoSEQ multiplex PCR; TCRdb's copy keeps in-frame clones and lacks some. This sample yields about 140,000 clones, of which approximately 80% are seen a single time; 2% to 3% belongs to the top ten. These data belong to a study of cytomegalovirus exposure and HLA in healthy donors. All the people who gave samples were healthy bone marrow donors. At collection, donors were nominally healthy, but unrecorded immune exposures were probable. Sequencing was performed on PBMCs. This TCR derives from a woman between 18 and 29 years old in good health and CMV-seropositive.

The CDR3 bases are TGTGCCAGCAGGGACAGATACTCTGGAAACACCATATATTTT. It codes for CASRDRYSGNTIYF. The chain employs TRBV6-5 and TRBJ1-3; D possibly corresponds to TRBD1 (6 bases). With 6 bases removed from V and 0 bases from J, the gap between germline ends came to 9 bases. The CDR3 contains 14 residues. Germline CDR1 reads MNHEY; CDR2 reads SVGAGI.